These T cell receptor beta chains were read from a single sample in a study of cytomegalovirus exposure and HLA in healthy donors. TCRdb's copy holds only in-frame clones and misses some; the assay was immunoSEQ multiplex PCR. The sample lists roughly 140,000 clones, less than 85% occurring once. The material sequenced was PBMCs. These TCRs come from a woman aged 45 to 65 in good health and CMV-seropositive. Both conserved end residues are part of each CDR3. Each record gives: V gene, J gene, clone size, D gene, CDR3 protein, CDR3 DNA. D genes are given only for firm matches. The size entry is marked missing in some rows and otherwise reads once, few, many or a size class.

V gene: TRBV6-1
J gene: TRBJ1-4
clone size: .
D gene: .
CDR3 protein: CASNRATNEKLFF
CDR3 DNA: TGTGCCAGCAACAGAGCAACTAATGAAAAACTGTTTTTT

V gene: TRBV7-9
J gene: TRBJ2-3
clone size: once
D gene: TRBD1
CDR3 protein: CASTHGDRETDTQYF
CDR3 DNA: TGTGCCAGCACCCACGGGGACAGGGAAACAGATACGCAGTATTTT

V gene: TRBV5-1
J gene: TRBJ1-5
clone size: .
D gene: TRBD1
CDR3 protein: CASSFRSSDRANQPQHF
CDR3 DNA: TGCGCCAGCAGCTTTCGCTCTTCGGACAGGGCGAATCAGCCCCAGCATTTT

V gene: TRBV5-1
J gene: TRBJ2-2
clone size: .
D gene: .
CDR3 protein: CASSSLRVDRGNTGELFF
CDR3 DNA: TGCGCCAGCAGCAGCTTAAGGGTTGATAGGGGGAACACCGGGGAGCTGTTTTTT

V gene: TRBV6-5
J gene: TRBJ1-5
clone size: .
D gene: .
CDR3 protein: CASSRTFLSNQPQHF
CDR3 DNA: TGTGCCAGCAGTCGGACATTTCTTAGCAATCAGCCCCAGCATTTT

V gene: TRBV5-4
J gene: TRBJ1-6
clone size: .
D gene: .
CDR3 protein: CASSLDGDGYNSPLHF
CDR3 DNA: TGTGCCAGCAGCTTGGACGGGGATGGGTACAATTCACCCCTCCACTTT

V gene: TRBV4-3
J gene: TRBJ2-4
clone size: .
D gene: TRBD2
CDR3 protein: CASSQSRAGGLLAKNIQYF
CDR3 DNA: TGCGCCAGCAGCCAATCGAGGGCGGGGGGCCTACTTGCCAAAAACATTCAGTACTTC

V gene: TRBV15
J gene: TRBJ1-4
clone size: .
D gene: .
CDR3 protein: CATSRVVNEKLFF
CDR3 DNA: TGTGCCACCAGCAGAGTAGTGAATGAAAAACTGTTTTTT

V gene: TRBV9
J gene: TRBJ2-2
clone size: .
D gene: TRBD2
CDR3 protein: CASSPQGGRGGNTGELFF
CDR3 DNA: TGTGCCAGCAGCCCGCAGGGGGGGCGGGGGGGAAACACCGGGGAGCTGTTTTTT

V gene: TRBV7-7
J gene: TRBJ2-2
clone size: once
D gene: TRBD2
CDR3 protein: CASSQLAGTTGELFF
CDR3 DNA: TGTGCTAGCAGCCAGCTAGCGGGGACCACCGGGGAGCTGTTTTTT

V gene: TRBV7-9
J gene: TRBJ1-6
clone size: .
D gene: TRBD1
CDR3 protein: CSSSSTGGNSPLHF
CDR3 DNA: TGTTCCAGCAGCTCGACAGGGGGTAATTCACCCCTCCACTTT

V gene: TRBV30
J gene: TRBJ1-1
clone size: .
D gene: .
CDR3 protein: CAWTGRMNTEAFF
CDR3 DNA: TGTGCCTGGACAGGTCGAATGAACACTGAAGCTTTCTTT

V gene: TRBV6-5
J gene: TRBJ1-2
clone size: .
D gene: .
CDR3 protein: CASSAQENYGYTF
CDR3 DNA: TGTGCCAGCAGTGCACAGGAAAACTATGGCTACACCTTC

V gene: TRBV7-2
J gene: TRBJ1-4
clone size: .
D gene: TRBD1
CDR3 protein: CASSFDRGRNEKLFF
CDR3 DNA: TGTGCCAGCAGCTTCGATAGGGGGCGGAATGAAAAACTGTTTTTT

V gene: TRBV11-2
J gene: TRBJ2-1
clone size: .
D gene: .
CDR3 protein: CASSPLVEQFF
CDR3 DNA: TGTGCCAGCAGCCCCTTAGTGGAGCAGTTCTTC

V gene: TRBV6-1
J gene: TRBJ2-2
clone size: .
D gene: TRBD1
CDR3 protein: CASSEAGQGHTGELFF
CDR3 DNA: TGTGCCAGCAGTGAAGCGGGACAGGGCCACACCGGGGAGCTGTTTTTT

V gene: TRBV27
J gene: TRBJ1-6
clone size: .
D gene: TRBD1
CDR3 protein: CASSLFAGGDKSGGSYNSPLHF
CDR3 DNA: TGTGCCAGCAGTTTATTTGCAGGGGGCGACAAGTCCGGGGGCTCCTATAATTCACCCCTCCACTTT

V gene: TRBV7-6
J gene: TRBJ2-3
clone size: .
D gene: .
CDR3 protein: CASSWPTSTDTQYF
CDR3 DNA: TGTGCCAGCAGCTGGCCGACTAGCACAGATACGCAGTATTTT

V gene: TRBV7-9
J gene: TRBJ2-1
clone size: .
D gene: .
CDR3 protein: CASSARGFGYNEQFF
CDR3 DNA: TGTGCCAGCAGCGCTCGGGGGTTTGGTTACAATGAGCAGTTCTTC

V gene: TRBV11-2
J gene: TRBJ2-7
clone size: .
D gene: .
CDR3 protein: CASSLEWGGYEQYF
CDR3 DNA: TGTGCCAGCAGCTTAGAATGGGGCGGCTACGAGCAGTACTTC

V gene: TRBV12-5
J gene: TRBJ1-1
clone size: .
D gene: .
CDR3 protein: CASGLATEAFF
CDR3 DNA: TGTGCTAGTGGTTTGGCGACTGAAGCTTTCTTT

V gene: TRBV19
J gene: TRBJ1-2
clone size: .
D gene: TRBD1
CDR3 protein: CASSIRQGVSIDGYTF
CDR3 DNA: TGTGCCAGTAGTATCCGACAGGGAGTATCCATCGATGGCTACACCTTC

V gene: TRBV6-1
J gene: TRBJ1-4
clone size: few
D gene: .
CDR3 protein: CAARGTANEKLFF
CDR3 DNA: TGTGCCGCTCGGGGTACGGCTAATGAAAAACTGTTTTTT

V gene: TRBV27
J gene: TRBJ1-4
clone size: .
D gene: .
CDR3 protein: CASSSTLKNEKLFF
CDR3 DNA: TGTGCCAGCAGTAGTACTTTAAAAAATGAAAAACTGTTTTTT

V gene: TRBV18
J gene: TRBJ2-7
clone size: .
D gene: TRBD1
CDR3 protein: CASSPGQGADEQYF
CDR3 DNA: TGTGCCAGCTCACCAGGACAGGGGGCCGACGAGCAGTACTTC

V gene: TRBV11-2
J gene: TRBJ2-6
clone size: .
D gene: TRBD1
CDR3 protein: CASSLRDRVSSGANVLTF
CDR3 DNA: TGTGCCAGCAGCTTACGGGACAGGGTTTCTTCTGGGGCCAACGTCCTGACTTTC

V gene: TRBV19
J gene: TRBJ2-2
clone size: .
D gene: .
CDR3 protein: CASSIYHDGTGELFF
CDR3 DNA: TGTGCCAGTAGTATCTACCATGACGGGACCGGGGAGCTGTTTTTT

V gene: TRBV7-2
J gene: TRBJ2-7
clone size: .
D gene: .
CDR3 protein: CASSPAAGSYEQYF
CDR3 DNA: TGTGCCAGCAGCCCGGCCGCCGGGTCCTACGAGCAGTACTTC

V gene: TRBV7-6
J gene: TRBJ2-5
clone size: .
D gene: .
CDR3 protein: CASSTTGTWQETQYF
CDR3 DNA: TGTGCCAGCAGCACGACAGGTACCTGGCAAGAGACCCAGTACTTC

V gene: TRBV5-1
J gene: TRBJ1-6
clone size: .
D gene: .
CDR3 protein: CASSLEGSGGPLHF
CDR3 DNA: TGCGCCAGCAGCTTGGAGGGCAGCGGTGGTCCCCTCCACTTT

V gene: TRBV5-1
J gene: TRBJ2-2
clone size: .
D gene: .
CDR3 protein: CASSPLWRANTGELFF
CDR3 DNA: TGCGCCAGCAGCCCATTGTGGAGGGCGAACACCGGGGAGCTGTTTTTT

V gene: TRBV6-1
J gene: TRBJ2-7
clone size: .
D gene: TRBD1
CDR3 protein: CASNRGRGDEQYF
CDR3 DNA: TGTGCCAGCAACAGGGGGCGCGGCGACGAGCAGTACTTC

V gene: TRBV6-1
J gene: TRBJ2-3
clone size: .
D gene: .
CDR3 protein: CASSALSSADTQYF
CDR3 DNA: TGTGCCAGCAGTGCCCTTTCGTCCGCGGATACGCAGTATTTT

V gene: TRBV4-2
J gene: TRBJ2-3
clone size: .
D gene: TRBD2
CDR3 protein: CASSPPHTTGLTFPYTQYF
CDR3 DNA: TGTGCCAGCAGCCCCCCCCACACTACGGGACTAACCTTTCCTTATACGCAGTATTTT

V gene: TRBV12-5
J gene: TRBJ1-3
clone size: .
D gene: .
CDR3 protein: CASGLVSPSDRFGNTIYF
CDR3 DNA: TGTGCTAGTGGTTTGGTCTCTCCGTCCGACAGATTCGGAAACACCATATATTTT

V gene: TRBV9
J gene: TRBJ2-3
clone size: .
D gene: TRBD2
CDR3 protein: CASGGGYTDTQYF
CDR3 DNA: TGTGCCAGCGGGGGGGGATACACAGATACGCAGTATTTT

V gene: TRBV5-5
J gene: TRBJ2-1
clone size: .
D gene: TRBD2
CDR3 protein: CASSSRPSGGTDEQFF
CDR3 DNA: TGTGCCAGCAGCTCCAGACCTAGCGGGGGGACCGATGAGCAGTTCTTC

V gene: TRBV19
J gene: TRBJ1-6
clone size: .
D gene: TRBD1
CDR3 protein: CASGERGQGNSPLHF
CDR3 DNA: TGTGCCAGTGGGGAGAGAGGACAGGGCAATTCACCCCTCCACTTT

V gene: TRBV19
J gene: TRBJ2-3
clone size: .
D gene: .
CDR3 protein: CASSIAEPYTQYF
CDR3 DNA: TGTGCCAGTAGTATAGCTGAGCCCTATACGCAGTATTTT

V gene: TRBV10-3
J gene: TRBJ2-1
clone size: .
D gene: .
CDR3 protein: CAISESLARGTYNEQFF
CDR3 DNA: TGTGCCATCAGTGAGTCCCTAGCCAGAGGGACTTACAATGAGCAGTTCTTC

V gene: TRBV5-1
J gene: TRBJ2-3
clone size: .
D gene: TRBD2
CDR3 protein: CASSQKRGAVDTQYF
CDR3 DNA: TGCGCCAGCAGTCAGAAGCGGGGGGCGGTAGATACGCAGTATTTT